This TCR beta chain was sequenced during a study of blood T cell repertoires in COVID-19 (dated by TCRdb to the early 2020s). At the level of the whole study: Samples covering the acute and convalescent phases of COVID-19 were provided by collaborators in the United States, Italy and Spain. The material from the prospective study consisted of cDNA or gDNA derived from T cells, B-cell-depleted T cells, or PBMCs. Deeply sampled blood TCRbeta repertoires from subjects exposed to, actively infected with, or recovered from COVID-19 were included in the dataset. A freely available public database, intended as a resource for researchers studying the immune response to SARS-CoV-2, is where the repertoires were released. Samples were obtained from the ongoing ImmuneRACE study (first 160 participants) and from 1,200 or so subjects provided by 6 global collaborators. Nearly every sample came with metadata listing a de-identified subject ID, COVID-19 status, age in years and sex. Where HLA class I and class II types were available, the types were taken from metadata supplied by the sample provider, not from assay-based typing.

General study outcomes and caveats: The amount of clinical and demographic metadata varied by source and participant and was provided uncurated.

Relative to germline, V is 2 bases shorter and J is 6 bases shorter, with 11 bases between their ends. Per the germline V gene (reference sequence), WNHNN is the CDR1 and SYGVQD is the CDR2. CDR3 length: 13 amino acids, cysteine to phenylalanine. Just the 39-base CDR3 DNA is kept, in frame starting at base 1. Another Seattle source contributed samples from volunteer blood donors who had recovered from COVID-19. Whole blood was collected in K2EDTA tubes by collaborating institutions according to the institutions' own protocols. Collaborator samples were shipped for TCRbeta analysis as frozen whole blood, isolated PBMCs, or DNA extracted from either sample type. Regarding this clone: Its target antigen remains unknown. Within one base of it there is no much larger clone, and no base qualities were kept.

The immunoSEQ Assay, a bias-controlled multiplex PCR, was used to amplify TCRbeta CDR3 regions from genomic DNA. The original pipeline was this. The number of nucleated cells in each sample was estimated by amplification of reference gene primers within the assay. Sequence reads were collapsed and filtered to measure the absolute abundance of every unique TCRbeta CDR3 rearrangement. For each sample, productive Simpson clonality was calculated as the square root of Simpson's diversity index across productive rearrangements. TCRdb retrieved this table from immuneACCESS and kept in-frame rearrangements only. Not all clones are present; in checked studies, unresolved V genes account for under half, and no reason is known for the remainder. That table furnishes V, J and clone size, whereas the DNA furnished D and trimming. A total of 250,000 or so clones appear in this sample, roughly 89% of them only once. 4% to 5% of the sample comes from the top ten.

This sequence was found in a woman aged 40 to 50 who had recovered from COVID-19. Sequencing input: peripheral blood. The chain uses TRBV10-1 and TRBJ2-7; tentative D gene TRBD1, with 6 bases matching. Here the CDR3 is given as CASSEGVGAEQYF. The nucleotide sequence is given as TGCGCCAGCAGTGAGGGGGTGGGGGCCGAGCAGTACTTC.